The next 3 T cell receptor beta chains were all read from a single sample in a study of immune cell composition in non-small cell lung cancer. Method: immunoSEQ multiplex PCR; TCRdb's copy keeps in-frame clones and lacks some. The sample yields 15,000 or so clones, 55% to 75% seen once. The sequencing input was lung tumor tissue. These receptors all stem from a human donor with non-small cell lung cancer.

This chain joins TRBV18 and TRBJ2-5; D is unclear. The CDR3 is 12 residues long. Germline V gene sequence: CDR1 KGHSH, CDR2 LQKENI. V lost 5 bases and J 2 bases, leaving 6 bases between the germline ends. CDR3: CASSGQQETQYF. CDR3 coding DNA: TGTGCCAGCTCAGGGCAGCAAGAGACCCAGTACTTC.

This rearrangement joins TRBV6-4 to TRBJ2-5; no definite D call. The CDR3 is made up of 13 amino acids. The V end was cut by 3 bases, the J end by 5 bases, with 10 bases between. CDR1 MRHNA and CDR2 SNTAGT come from the germline V gene. CDR3: CASSELPGETQYF. The CDR3 nucleotides are TGTGCCAGCAGTGAACTCCCCGGGGAGACCCAGTACTTC.

This chain links TRBV19 with TRBJ1-5, with a possible D match to TRBD1 (5 bases). This CDR3 comprises 15 residues. CDR1 and CDR2 (germline): LNHDA, SQIVND (reference sequence). V lost 4 bases and J 2 bases, leaving 12 bases between the germline ends. DNA for the CDR3: TGTGCCAGTAGTACCCGACTGACAGGCAATCAGCCCCAGCATTTT. Its translation: CASSTRLTGNQPQHF.